This TCR beta chain comes out of a study of blood T cell repertoires in COVID-19. Overall study context: Some COVID-19 samples were acute and others convalescent; all came from the United States, Italy and Spain. From T cells, B-cell-depleted T cells, or PBMCs came the material, which was cDNA or gDNA.

V was trimmed by 2 bases and J by 7 bases, leaving 20 bases between them. The CDR3 runs to 16 residues. The germline V gene has CDR1 MNHEY and CDR2 SVGAGI. In the original analysis: By means of reference gene primer amplification, nucleated cell counts were estimated. Sequenced by immunoSEQ multiplex PCR; TCRdb stores in-frame clones only, minus some. V and J calls and clone size are as listed in that table; D and trimming were resolved from the DNA. The sample lists about 500,000 clones; less than 90% were seen once. A Seattle source enrolled patients during active infection and followed them longitudinally.

This TCR derives from a woman aged 45-65 years with COVID-19, enrolled during active disease. Sequencing used peripheral blood. The chain is built from TRBV6-5 and TRBJ1-2, with no clear D. The DNA for the CDR3 is TGTGCCAGCAGTTACGGCGGCAGCTCGGAGTTAGGTGGCTACACCTTC. Encoded protein: CASSYGGSSELGGYTF.